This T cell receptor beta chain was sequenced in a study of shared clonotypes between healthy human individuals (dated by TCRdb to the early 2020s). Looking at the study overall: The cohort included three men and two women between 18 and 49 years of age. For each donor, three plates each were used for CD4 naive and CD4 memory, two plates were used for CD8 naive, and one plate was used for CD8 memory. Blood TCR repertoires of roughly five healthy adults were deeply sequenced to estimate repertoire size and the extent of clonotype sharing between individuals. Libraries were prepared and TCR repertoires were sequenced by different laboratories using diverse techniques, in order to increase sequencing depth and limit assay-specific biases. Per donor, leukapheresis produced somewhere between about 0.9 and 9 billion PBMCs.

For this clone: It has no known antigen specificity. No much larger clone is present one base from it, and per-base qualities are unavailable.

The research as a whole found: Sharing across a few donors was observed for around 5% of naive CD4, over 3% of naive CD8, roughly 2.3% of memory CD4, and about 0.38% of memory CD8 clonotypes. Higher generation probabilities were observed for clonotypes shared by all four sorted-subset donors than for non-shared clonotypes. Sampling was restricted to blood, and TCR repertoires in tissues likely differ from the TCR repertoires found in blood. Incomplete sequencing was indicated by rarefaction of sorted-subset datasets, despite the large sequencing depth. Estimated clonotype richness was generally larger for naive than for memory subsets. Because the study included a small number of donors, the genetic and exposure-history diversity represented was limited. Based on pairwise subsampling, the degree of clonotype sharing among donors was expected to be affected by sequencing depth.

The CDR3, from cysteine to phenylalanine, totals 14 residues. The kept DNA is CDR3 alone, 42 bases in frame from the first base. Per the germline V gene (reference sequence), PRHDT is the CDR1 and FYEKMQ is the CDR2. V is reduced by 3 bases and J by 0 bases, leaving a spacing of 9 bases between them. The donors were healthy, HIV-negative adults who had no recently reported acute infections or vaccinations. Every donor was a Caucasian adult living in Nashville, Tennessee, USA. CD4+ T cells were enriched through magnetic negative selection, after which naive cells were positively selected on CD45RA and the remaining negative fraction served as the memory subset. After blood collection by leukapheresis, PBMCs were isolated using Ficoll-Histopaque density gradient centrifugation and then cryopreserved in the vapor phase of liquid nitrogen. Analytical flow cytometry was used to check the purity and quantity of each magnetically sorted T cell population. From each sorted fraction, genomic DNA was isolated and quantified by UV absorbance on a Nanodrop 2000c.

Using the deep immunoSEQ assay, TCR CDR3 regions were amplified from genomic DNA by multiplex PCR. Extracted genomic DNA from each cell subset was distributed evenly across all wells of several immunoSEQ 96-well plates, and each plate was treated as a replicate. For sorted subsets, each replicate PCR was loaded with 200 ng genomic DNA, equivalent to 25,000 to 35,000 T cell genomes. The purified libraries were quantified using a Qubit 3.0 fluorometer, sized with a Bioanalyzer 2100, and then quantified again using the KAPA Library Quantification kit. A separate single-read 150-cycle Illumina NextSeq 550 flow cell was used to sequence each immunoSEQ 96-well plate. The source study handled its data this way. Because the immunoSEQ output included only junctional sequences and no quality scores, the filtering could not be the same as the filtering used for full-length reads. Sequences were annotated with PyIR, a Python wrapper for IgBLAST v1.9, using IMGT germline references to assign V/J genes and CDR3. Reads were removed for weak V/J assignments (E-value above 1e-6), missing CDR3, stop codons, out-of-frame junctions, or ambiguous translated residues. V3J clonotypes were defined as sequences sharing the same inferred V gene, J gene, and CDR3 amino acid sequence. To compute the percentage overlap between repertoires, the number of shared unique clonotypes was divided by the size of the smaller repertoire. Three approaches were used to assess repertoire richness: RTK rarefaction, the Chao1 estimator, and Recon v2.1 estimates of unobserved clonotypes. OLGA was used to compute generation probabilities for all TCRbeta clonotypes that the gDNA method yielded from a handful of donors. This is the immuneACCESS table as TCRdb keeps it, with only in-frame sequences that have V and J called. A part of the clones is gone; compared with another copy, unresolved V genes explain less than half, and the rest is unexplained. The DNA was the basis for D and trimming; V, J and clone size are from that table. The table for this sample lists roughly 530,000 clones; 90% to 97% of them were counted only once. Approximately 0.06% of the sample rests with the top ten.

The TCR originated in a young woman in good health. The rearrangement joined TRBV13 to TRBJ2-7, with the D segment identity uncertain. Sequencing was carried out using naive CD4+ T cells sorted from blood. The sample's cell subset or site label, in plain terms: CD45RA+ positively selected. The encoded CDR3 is CASSFVRDSYEQYF. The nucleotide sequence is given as TGTGCCAGCAGCTTTGTCAGAGACTCCTACGAGCAGTACTTC. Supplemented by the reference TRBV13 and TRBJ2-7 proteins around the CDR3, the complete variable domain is AAGVIQSPRHLIKEKRETATLKCYPIPRHDTVYWYQQGPGQDPQFLISFYEKMQSDKGSIPDRFSAQQFSDYHSELNMSSLELGDSALYFCASSFVRDSYEQYFGPGTRLTVT.